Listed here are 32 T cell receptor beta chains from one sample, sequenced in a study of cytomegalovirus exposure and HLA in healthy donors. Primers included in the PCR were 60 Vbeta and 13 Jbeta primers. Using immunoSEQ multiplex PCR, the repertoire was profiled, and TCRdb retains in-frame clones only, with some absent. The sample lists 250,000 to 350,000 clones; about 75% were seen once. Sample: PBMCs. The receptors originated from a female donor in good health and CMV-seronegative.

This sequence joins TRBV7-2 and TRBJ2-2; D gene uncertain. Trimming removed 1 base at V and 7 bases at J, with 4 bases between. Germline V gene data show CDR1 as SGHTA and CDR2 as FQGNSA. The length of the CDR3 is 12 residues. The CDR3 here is CASSLVGGELFF. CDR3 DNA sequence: TGTGCCAGCAGCTTAGTCGGCGGGGAGCTGTTTTTT.

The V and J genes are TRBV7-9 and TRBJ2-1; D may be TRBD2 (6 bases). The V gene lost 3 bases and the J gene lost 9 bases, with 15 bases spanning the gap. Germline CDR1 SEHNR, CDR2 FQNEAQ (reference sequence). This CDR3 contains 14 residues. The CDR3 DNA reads TGTGCCAGCAGCTTCCCCGGGGAGGCACCTGAGCAGTTCTTC. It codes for CASSFPGEAPEQFF.

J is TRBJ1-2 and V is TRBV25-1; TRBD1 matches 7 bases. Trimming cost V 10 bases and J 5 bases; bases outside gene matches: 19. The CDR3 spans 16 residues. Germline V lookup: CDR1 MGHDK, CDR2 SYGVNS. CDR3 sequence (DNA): TGTGCCACCACAGTTAGAAGTCGGGGACAGAAATATGGCTACACCTTC. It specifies CATTVRSRGQKYGYTF.

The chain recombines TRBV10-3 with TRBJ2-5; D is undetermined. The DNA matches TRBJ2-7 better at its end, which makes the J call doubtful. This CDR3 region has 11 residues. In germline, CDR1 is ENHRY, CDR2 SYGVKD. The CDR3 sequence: CAISANYEQYF. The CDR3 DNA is TGTGCCATCAGCGCTAACTACGAGCAGTACTTC.

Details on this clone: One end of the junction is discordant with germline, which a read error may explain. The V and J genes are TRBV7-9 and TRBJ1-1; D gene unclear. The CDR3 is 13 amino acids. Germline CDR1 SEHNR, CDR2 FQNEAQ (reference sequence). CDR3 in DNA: TGTTCCAGCAGCTCGCCGGTCAATTATGAAGCTTTCTTT. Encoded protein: CSSSSPVNYEAFF.

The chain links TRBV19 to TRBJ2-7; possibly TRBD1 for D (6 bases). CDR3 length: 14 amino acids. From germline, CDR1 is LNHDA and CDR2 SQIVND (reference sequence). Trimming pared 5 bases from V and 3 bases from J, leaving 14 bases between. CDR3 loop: CASSSQQGFYEQYF. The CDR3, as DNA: TGTGCCAGTAGTTCCCAACAGGGTTTCTACGAGCAGTACTTC.

CDR3 sequence: CASGRQDQEKLFF. The CDR3 DNA sequence: TGTGCCAGCGGACGACAGGATCAGGAAAAACTGTTTTTT. This chain connects TRBV6-5 to TRBJ1-4; a weak D match, TRBD1 (6 bases). V was clipped by 8 bases and J by 8 bases, with 15 bases between them. This CDR3 comprises 13 residues. The germline gives CDR1 MNHEY, CDR2 SVGAGI.

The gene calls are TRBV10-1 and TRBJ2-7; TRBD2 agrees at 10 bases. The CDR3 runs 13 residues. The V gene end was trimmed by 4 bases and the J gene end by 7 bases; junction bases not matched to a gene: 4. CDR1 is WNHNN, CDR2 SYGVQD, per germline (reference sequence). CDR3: CASSGGLAKEQYF. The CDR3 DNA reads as TGCGCCAGCAGTGGGGGACTAGCGAAGGAGCAGTACTTC.

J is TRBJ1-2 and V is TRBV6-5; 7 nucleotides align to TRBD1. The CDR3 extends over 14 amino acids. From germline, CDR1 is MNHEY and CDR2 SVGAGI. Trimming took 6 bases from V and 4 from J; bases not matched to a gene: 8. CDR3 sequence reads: CASSRGQEIYGYTF. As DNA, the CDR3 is TGTGCCAGCAGCCGTGGACAGGAGATCTATGGCTACACCTTC.

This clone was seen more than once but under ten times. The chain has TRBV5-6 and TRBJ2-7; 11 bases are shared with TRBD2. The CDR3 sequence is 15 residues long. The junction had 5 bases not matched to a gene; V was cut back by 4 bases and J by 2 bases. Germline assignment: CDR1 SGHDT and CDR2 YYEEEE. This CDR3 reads CASSTPGLAAYEQYF. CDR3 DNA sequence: TGTGCCAGCAGCACTCCGGGACTAGCGGCCTACGAGCAGTACTTC.

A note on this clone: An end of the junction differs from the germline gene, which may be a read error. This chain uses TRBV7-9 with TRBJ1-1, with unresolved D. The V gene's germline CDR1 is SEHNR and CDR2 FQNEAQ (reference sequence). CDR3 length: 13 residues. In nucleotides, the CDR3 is TGTTCCAGCACACATCCGGGGTACACTGAAGCTTTCTTT. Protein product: CSSTHPGYTEAFF.

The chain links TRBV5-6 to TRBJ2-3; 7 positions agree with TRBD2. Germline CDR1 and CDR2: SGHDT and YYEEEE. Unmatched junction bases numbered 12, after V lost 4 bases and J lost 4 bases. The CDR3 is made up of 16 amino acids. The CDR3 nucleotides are TGTGCCAGCAGCGAGGGTACCGGGGAGGGGCCAGATACGCAGTATTTT. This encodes CASSEGTGEGPDTQYF.

As DNA, the CDR3 is TGTGCCAGCAGCGTCAACAGCTATGGCTACACCTTC. Its translation is CASSVNSYGYTF. This chain uses TRBV9 with TRBJ1-2; D is undetermined. V gave up 2 bases and J gave up 4 bases, with 6 bases separating them. CDR1 and CDR2 (germline): SGDLS, YYNGEE. The CDR3 is 12 residues long.

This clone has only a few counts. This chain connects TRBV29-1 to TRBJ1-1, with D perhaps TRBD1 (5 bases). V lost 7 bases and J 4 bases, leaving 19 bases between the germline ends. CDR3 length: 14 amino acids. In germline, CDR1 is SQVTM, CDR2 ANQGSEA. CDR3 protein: CSGQSRGGVTEAFF. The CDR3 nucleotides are TGCAGCGGCCAGAGTAGGGGCGGGGTCACTGAAGCTTTCTTT.

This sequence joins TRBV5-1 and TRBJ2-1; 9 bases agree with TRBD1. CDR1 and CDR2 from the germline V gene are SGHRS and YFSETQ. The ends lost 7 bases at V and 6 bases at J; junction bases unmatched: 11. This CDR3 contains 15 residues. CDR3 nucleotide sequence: TGCGCCAGCGGGCGGACAGGGGTACAGATCAATGAGCAGTTCTTC. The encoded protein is CASGRTGVQINEQFF. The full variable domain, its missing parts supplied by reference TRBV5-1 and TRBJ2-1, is KAGVTQTPRYLIKTRGQQVTLSCSPISGHRSVSWYQQTPGQGLQFLFEYFSETQRNKGNFPGRFSGRQFSNSRSEMNVSTLELGDSALYLCASGRTGVQINEQFFGPGTRLTVL.

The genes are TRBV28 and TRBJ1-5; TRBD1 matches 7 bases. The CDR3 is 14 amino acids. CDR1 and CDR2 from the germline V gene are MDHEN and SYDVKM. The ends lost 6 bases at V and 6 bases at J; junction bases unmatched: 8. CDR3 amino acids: CASRSGTVIQPQHF. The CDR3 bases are TGTGCCAGCAGATCCGGGACAGTCATTCAGCCCCAGCATTTT.

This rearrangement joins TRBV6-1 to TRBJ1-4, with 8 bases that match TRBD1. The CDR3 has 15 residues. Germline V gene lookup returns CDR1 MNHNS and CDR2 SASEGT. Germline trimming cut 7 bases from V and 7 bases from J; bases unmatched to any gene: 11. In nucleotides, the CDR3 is TGTGCCAGCATTCGCAGGGGGCCGAGGATTGAAAAACTGTTTTTT. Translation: CASIRRGPRIEKLFF.

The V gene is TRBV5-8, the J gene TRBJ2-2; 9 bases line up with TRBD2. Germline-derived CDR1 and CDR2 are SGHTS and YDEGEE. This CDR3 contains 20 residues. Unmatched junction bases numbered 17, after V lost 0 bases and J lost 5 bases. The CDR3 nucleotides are TGTGCCAGCAGCTTGGTGCCTAGCGGGATTCTGGAAAGGGAAACCGGGGAGCTGTTTTTT. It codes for CASSLVPSGILERETGELFF.

CDR3 sequence: CASSLGLAAPYNEQFF. CDR3 DNA: TGTGCCAGCAGCTTAGGTTTAGCGGCTCCCTACAATGAGCAGTTCTTC. V usage is TRBV11-2 and J usage is TRBJ2-1; perhaps TRBD2 as D (6 bases). This CDR3 region has 16 residues. The V end was cut by 1 base, the J end by 2 bases, with 12 bases between. CDR1 SGHAT and CDR2 FQNNGV come from the germline V gene.

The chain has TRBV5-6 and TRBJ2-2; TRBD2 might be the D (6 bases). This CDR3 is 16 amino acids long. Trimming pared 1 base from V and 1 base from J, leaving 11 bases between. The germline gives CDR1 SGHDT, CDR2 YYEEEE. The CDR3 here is CASSLQDGGNTGELFF. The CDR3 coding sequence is TGTGCCAGCAGCTTGCAGGACGGGGGGAACACCGGGGAGCTGTTTTTT. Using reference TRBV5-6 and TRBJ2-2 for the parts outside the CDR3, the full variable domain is DAGVTQSPTHLIKTRGQQVTLRCSPKSGHDTVSWYQQALGQGPQFIFQYYEEEERQRGNFPDRFSGHQFPNYSSELNVNALLLGDSALYLCASSLQDGGNTGELFFGEGSRLTVL.

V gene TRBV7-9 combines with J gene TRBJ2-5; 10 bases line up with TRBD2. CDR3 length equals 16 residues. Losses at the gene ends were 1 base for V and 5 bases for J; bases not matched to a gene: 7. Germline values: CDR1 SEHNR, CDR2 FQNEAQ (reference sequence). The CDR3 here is CASSLVGGTSAETQYF. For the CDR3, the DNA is TGTGCCAGCAGCTTAGTGGGGGGGACTAGCGCGGAGACCCAGTACTTC.

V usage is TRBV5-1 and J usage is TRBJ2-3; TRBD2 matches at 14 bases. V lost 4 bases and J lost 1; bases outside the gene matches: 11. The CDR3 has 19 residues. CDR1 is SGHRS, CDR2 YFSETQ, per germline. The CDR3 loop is CASSGTGTSGSLRTDTQYF. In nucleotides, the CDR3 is TGCGCCAGCAGCGGAACCGGGACTAGCGGGAGTCTACGCACAGATACGCAGTATTTT.

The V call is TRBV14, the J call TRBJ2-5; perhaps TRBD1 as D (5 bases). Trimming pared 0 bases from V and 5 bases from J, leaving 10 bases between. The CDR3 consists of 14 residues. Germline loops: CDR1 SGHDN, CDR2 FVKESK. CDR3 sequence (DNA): TGTGCCAGCAGCCAAGATCTCAGGGCGGAGACCCAGTACTTC. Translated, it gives CASSQDLRAETQYF.

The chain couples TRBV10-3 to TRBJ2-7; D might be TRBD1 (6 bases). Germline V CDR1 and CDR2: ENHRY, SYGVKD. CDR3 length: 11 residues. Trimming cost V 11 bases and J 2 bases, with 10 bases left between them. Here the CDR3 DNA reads TGTGCCTCAGGGGAAACCTACGAGCAGTACTTC. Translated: CASGETYEQYF.

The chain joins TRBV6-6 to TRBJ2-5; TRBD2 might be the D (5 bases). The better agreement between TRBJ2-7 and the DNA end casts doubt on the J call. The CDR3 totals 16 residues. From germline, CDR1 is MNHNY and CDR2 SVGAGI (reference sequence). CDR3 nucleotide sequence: TGTGCCAGCAGTCGGCTCGGACTGGATAGCTCCTACGAGCAGTACTTC. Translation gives CASSRLGLDSSYEQYF.

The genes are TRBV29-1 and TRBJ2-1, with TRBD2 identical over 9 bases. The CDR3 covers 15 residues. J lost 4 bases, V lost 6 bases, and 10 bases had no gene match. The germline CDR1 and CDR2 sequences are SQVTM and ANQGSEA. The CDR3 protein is CSVVRGLAEYNEQFF. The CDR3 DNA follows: TGCAGCGTCGTAAGGGGACTAGCAGAATACAATGAGCAGTTCTTC.

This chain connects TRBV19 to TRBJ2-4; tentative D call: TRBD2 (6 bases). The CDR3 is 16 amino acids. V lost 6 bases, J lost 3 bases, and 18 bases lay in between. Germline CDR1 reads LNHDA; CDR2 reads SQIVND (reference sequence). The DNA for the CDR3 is TGTGCCAGTAGATCGGGGGAGTTGGGTGGCAAAAACATTCAGTACTTC. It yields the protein CASRSGELGGKNIQYF.

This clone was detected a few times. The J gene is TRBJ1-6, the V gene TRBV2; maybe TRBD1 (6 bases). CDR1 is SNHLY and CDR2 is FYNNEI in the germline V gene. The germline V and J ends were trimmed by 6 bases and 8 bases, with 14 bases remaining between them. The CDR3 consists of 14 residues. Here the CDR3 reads CASSGVNRDSPLHF. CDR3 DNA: TGTGCCAGCAGCGGGGTTAACAGGGATTCACCCCTCCACTTT. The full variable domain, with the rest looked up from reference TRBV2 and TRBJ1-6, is EPEVTQTPSHQVTQMGQEVILRCVPISNHLYFYWYRQILGQKVEFLVSFYNNEISEKSEIFDDQFSVERPDGSNFTLKIRSTKLEDSAMYFCASSGVNRDSPLHFGNGTRLTVT.

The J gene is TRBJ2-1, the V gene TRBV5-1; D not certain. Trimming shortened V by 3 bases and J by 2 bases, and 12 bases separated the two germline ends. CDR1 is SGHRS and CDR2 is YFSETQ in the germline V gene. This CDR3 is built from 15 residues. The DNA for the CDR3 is TGCGCCAGCAGCTCCACGAGCGCCCCCTACAATGAGCAGTTCTTC. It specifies CASSSTSAPYNEQFF.

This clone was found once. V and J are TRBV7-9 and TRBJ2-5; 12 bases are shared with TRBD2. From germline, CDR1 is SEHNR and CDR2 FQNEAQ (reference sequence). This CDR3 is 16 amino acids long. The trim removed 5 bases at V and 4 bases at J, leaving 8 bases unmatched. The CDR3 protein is CASSIPTSGGPETQYF. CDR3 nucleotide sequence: TGTGCCAGCAGCATACCGACTAGCGGGGGCCCAGAGACCCAGTACTTC.

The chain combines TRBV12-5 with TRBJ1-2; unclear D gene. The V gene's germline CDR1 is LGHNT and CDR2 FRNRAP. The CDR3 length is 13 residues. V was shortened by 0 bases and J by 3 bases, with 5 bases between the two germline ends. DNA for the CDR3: TGTGCTAGTGGTTTGGTACTGCACTATGGCTACACCTTC. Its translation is CASGLVLHYGYTF.

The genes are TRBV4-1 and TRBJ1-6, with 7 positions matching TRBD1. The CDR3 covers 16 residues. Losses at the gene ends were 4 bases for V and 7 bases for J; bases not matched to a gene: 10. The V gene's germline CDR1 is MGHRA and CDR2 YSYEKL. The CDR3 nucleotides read TGCGCCAGCAGCCCAGAGACCGGGACAGTAAATTCACCCCTCCACTTT. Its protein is CASSPETGTVNSPLHF.